This TCR beta chain is from a study of OX40 agonist ivuxolimab in advanced cancers. Study results and limitations: Low clonal expansion, among the lowest seen, marked partial responders at 0.1-3.0 mg/kg.

A word on this clone: Its cognate antigen is unknown.

Germline V gene sequence: CDR1 SEHNR, CDR2 FQNEAQ (reference sequence). V dropped 4 bases and J dropped 0 bases, with 11 bases sitting between them. CDR3 length: 15 residues. Clones were sequenced by immunoSEQ multiplex PCR, and TCRdb holds only the in-frame ones, with some missing. The sample lists approximately 21,000 clones, approximately 82% occurring once. Sequenced material: CD4+ or CD8+ T cells sorted from blood, taken in a trial of the OX40 agonist ivuxolimab. The rearrangement uses TRBV7-9 and TRBJ2-3; the D gene is possibly TRBD1 (6 bases). The receptor was isolated from an adult with an advanced solid tumor such as melanoma, head and neck, liver or kidney cancer. CDR3 amino acids: CASSSRDTSTDTQYF. The CDR3 DNA is TGTGCCAGCAGCTCCCGGGACACCAGCACAGATACGCAGTATTTT.